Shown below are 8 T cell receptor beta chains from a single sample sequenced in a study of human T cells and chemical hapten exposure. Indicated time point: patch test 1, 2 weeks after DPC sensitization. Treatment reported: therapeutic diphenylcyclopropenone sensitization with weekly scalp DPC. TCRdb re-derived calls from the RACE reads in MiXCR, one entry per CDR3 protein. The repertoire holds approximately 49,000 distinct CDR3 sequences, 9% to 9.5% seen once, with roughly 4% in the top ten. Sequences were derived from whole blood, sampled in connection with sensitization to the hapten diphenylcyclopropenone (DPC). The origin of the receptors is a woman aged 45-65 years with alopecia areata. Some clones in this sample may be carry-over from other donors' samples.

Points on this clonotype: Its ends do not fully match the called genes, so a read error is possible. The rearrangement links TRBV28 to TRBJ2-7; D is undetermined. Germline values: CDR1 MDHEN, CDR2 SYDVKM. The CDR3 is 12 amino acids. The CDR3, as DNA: TGCGCCAGCAGCGACGGAGTATACGAGCAGTACTTC. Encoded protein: CASSDGVYEQYF.

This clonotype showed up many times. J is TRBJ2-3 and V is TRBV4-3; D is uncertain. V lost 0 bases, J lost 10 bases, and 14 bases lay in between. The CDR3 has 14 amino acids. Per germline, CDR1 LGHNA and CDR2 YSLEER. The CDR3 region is CASSQDLETSAQYF. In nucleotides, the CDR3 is TGCGCCAGCAGCCAAGATCTGGAAACGTCAGCGCAGTATTTT.

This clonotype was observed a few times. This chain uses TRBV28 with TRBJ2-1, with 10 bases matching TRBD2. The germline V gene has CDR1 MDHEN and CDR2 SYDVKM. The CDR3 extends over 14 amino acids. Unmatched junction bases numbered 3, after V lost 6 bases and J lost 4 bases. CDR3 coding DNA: TGTGCCAGCAGGAGCGGGAGGGGGTACAATGAGCAGTTCTTC. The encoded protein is CASRSGRGYNEQFF.

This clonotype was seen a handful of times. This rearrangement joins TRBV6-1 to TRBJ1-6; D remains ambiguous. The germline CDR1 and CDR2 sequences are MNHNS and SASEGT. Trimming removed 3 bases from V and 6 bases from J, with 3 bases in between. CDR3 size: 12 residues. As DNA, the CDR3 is TGTGCCAGCAGTGAGTCTAATTCACCCCTCCACTTT. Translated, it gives CASSESNSPLHF.

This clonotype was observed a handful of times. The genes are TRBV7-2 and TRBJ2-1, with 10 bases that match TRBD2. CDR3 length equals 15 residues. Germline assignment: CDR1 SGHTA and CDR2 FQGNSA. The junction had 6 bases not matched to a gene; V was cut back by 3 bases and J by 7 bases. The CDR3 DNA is TGTGCCAGCAGCTTGTCTAGCGGGAGTCTTAATGAGCAGTTCTTC. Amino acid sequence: CASSLSSGSLNEQFF.

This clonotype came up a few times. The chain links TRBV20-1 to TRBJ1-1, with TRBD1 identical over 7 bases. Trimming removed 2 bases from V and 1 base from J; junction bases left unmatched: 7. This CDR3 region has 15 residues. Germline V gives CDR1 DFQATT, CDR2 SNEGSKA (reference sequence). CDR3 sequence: CSARTRPGGNTEAFF. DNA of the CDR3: TGCAGTGCTAGAACCCGTCCAGGGGGGAACACTGAAGCTTTCTTT.

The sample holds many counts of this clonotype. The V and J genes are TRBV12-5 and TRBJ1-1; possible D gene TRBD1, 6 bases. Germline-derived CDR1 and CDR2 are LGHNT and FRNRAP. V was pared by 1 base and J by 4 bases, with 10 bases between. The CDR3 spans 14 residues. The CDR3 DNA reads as TGTGCTAGTGGTTTGGCCAGGGGATTCACTGAAGCTTTCTTT. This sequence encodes CASGLARGFTEAFF.

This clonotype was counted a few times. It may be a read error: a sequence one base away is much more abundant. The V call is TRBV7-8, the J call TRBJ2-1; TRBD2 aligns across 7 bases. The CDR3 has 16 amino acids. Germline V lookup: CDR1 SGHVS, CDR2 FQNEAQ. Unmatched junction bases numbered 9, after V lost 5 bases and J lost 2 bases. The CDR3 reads CASSLGLVVTYNEQFF. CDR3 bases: TGTGCCAGCAGCCTAGGACTAGTGGTAACCTACAATGAGCAGTTCTTC.